This T cell receptor (beta chain) is from a study of OX40 agonist ivuxolimab in advanced cancers. As for the study in general: The patients got ivuxolimab, which is an agonistic anti-OX40 (CD134) antibody.

The protocol was immunoSEQ multiplex PCR, while the TCRdb copy is restricted to in-frame clones and leaves out a portion. The repertoire holds 50,000 to 55,000 clones, with nearly 80% as singletons. V dropped 0 bases and J dropped 3 bases, with 9 bases sitting between them. The CDR3 consists of 14 residues. Germline V CDR1 and CDR2: SGHRS, YFSETQ. Autoimmune disease history or systemic immunosuppression barred patients. The source material was CD4+ or CD8+ T cells sorted from blood, sampled in a trial of the OX40 agonist ivuxolimab. The sequence was collected from an adult with an advanced solid tumor such as melanoma, head and neck, liver or kidney cancer. The chain is built from TRBV5-1 and TRBJ1-2; TRBD1 is a possible D gene (5 bases). The CDR3: CASSLESRDYGYTF. In DNA form, the CDR3 reads TGCGCCAGCAGCTTGGAGTCCAGGGACTATGGCTACACCTTC.